This is a list of T cell receptor beta chains from one sample in a study of siplizumab effects on memory and regulatory T cells. Profiling relied on immunoSEQ multiplex PCR, and the TCRdb table lists in-frame clones only, not all of them. The repertoire has about 12,000 clones, around 45% of them found once; the top ten carry approximately 40%. Their cognate antigens are unknown. Sequencing was carried out using CFSE-low (dividing) CD8+ T cells sorted from an allogeneic mixed lymphocyte reaction. Receptors were obtained from a human donor in good health; the cells came from an allogeneic mixed lymphocyte reaction. Some clones in this sample may be carry-over from other donors' samples. Both conserved end residues are part of each CDR3. A D gene is named only where the DNA matches it firmly. Size values are once, few and many counts, or a class for expanded clones, and some rows have none.

v_call,d_call,j_call,clone_size,cdr3_nt,cdr3_aa
TRBV5-4,-,TRBJ2-7,medium-sized,TGTGCCAGCAGCTTGATCGGGCAGGGGTCTTACTCCTACGAGCAGTACTTC,CASSLIGQGSYSYEQYF
TRBV5-1,-,TRBJ2-5,-,TGCGCCAGCAGCTATACACTCAGGGAGACCCAGTACTTC,CASSYTLRETQYF
TRBV21-1,-,TRBJ2-4,-,TGTGCCAGCAGCATCAGGGGGTCGGTCAAAAACATTCAGTACTTC,CASSIRGSVKNIQYF
TRBV18,TRBD2,TRBJ2-1,-,TGTGCCAGCTCACTGACGACTAGCGGGGGGGGCAATGAGCAGTTCTTC,CASSLTTSGGGNEQFF
TRBV7-8,-,TRBJ2-2,medium-sized,TGTGCCAGCAGCTTAGCTGTACTAGCAGTCACCGGGGAGCTGTTTTTT,CASSLAVLAVTGELFF
TRBV27,-,TRBJ2-2,-,TGTGCCAGCAGTTTTGGACGCGTCCGGGGGCCGGACGGGGAGCTGTTTTTT,CASSFGRVRGPDGELFF
TRBV6-6,TRBD2,TRBJ2-5,once,TGTGCCAGCAGCCCCGAACTAGCGGAAGAGACCCAGTACTTC,CASSPELAEETQYF
TRBV13,-,TRBJ2-3,-,TGTGCCAGCAGCGTGAGCCAGACGGACCCAAGCACAGATACGCAGTATTTT,CASSVSQTDPSTDTQYF
TRBV7-6,TRBD2,TRBJ2-7,-,TGTGCCAGCAGCTTACTAGCGGGGAACTACGAGCAGTACTTC,CASSLLAGNYEQYF
TRBV19,-,TRBJ2-1,-,TGTGCCAGTAGTATGGGTCGCGTGGGAGGCAATGAGCAGTTCTTC,CASSMGRVGGNEQFF
TRBV7-4,TRBD1,TRBJ1-2,-,TGTGCCAGCAGCTTAAACAGGGGTTATGGCTACACCTTC,CASSLNRGYGYTF
TRBV5-4,-,TRBJ1-3,few,TGTGCCAGCAGCTGGATGGGGGCTGGAAACACCATATATTTT,CASSWMGAGNTIYF
TRBV9,-,TRBJ2-5,few,TGTGCCAGCAGCGACAGGGATGCTGTTTGGGCACAAGAGACCCAGTACTTC,CASSDRDAVWAQETQYF
TRBV9,TRBD2,TRBJ2-2,-,TGTGCCAGCAGCGGACGACTAGCCACCGGGGAGCTGTTTTTT,CASSGRLATGELFF
TRBV6-5,-,TRBJ2-2,-,TGTGCCAGCAGTTTGATTGACACCGGGGAGCTGTTTTTT,CASSLIDTGELFF
TRBV29-1,-,TRBJ2-1,-,TGCAGCGTTGAAGACGGGGCAGGGTGGTTGAATGAGCAGTTCTTC,CSVEDGAGWLNEQFF
TRBV28,TRBD2,TRBJ2-1,few,TGTGCCAGCAGCATGCTCGGGCCGGGGGGCAATGAGCAGTTCTTC,CASSMLGPGGNEQFF
TRBV6-5,TRBD1,TRBJ2-7,-,TGTGCCAGCAGTCTCGGACAGGGCTACGAGCAGTACTTC,CASSLGQGYEQYF
TRBV9,TRBD2,TRBJ2-1,-,TGTGCCAGCAGCGTTATATCATCTCGGGGGGATGAGCAGTTCTTC,CASSVISSRGDEQFF
TRBV6-1,-,TRBJ2-7,few,TGTGCCGCTGGAGACTACGAGCAGTACTTC,CAAGDYEQYF
TRBV4-1,TRBD2,TRBJ2-3,-,TGCGCCAGCAGCCAATTAGCGGGGGGGCCGGCAGATACGCAGTATTTT,CASSQLAGGPADTQYF
TRBV9,TRBD2,TRBJ2-5,medium-sized,TGTGCCAGCAGCGTAGGTCCGGGACTAGCGCAAGAGACCCAGTACTTC,CASSVGPGLAQETQYF
TRBV19,-,TRBJ1-1,few,TGTGCCAGTAGTATTGATTTCACTGAAGCTTTCTTT,CASSIDFTEAFF
TRBV6-5,-,TRBJ1-2,-,TGTGCCAGCAGTTACTCGAACCTTTATGGCTACACCTTC,CASSYSNLYGYTF
TRBV7-5,-,TRBJ1-6,few,TGTGCCAGAAGCTTAAAGTTGGGGAGCTCCTATAATTCACCCCTCCACTTT,CARSLKLGSSYNSPLHF
TRBV12-5,-,TRBJ1-4,once,TGTGCTAGTGGTTTGGATACGGGGGAGTTTGATGAAAAACTGTTTTTT,CASGLDTGEFDEKLFF
TRBV6-5,-,TRBJ1-1,-,TGTGCCAGCAGTTACACCCACGCAGGGTGGAACACTGAAGCTTTCTTT,CASSYTHAGWNTEAFF
TRBV6-5,TRBD1,TRBJ2-3,few,TGTGCCAGCAGGCGACAGGGGCTGGGAGATACGCAGTATTTT,CASRRQGLGDTQYF
TRBV10-3,TRBD2,TRBJ2-2,-,TGTGCCATCAGTGAGCGGGGAGGGGACACCGGGGAGCTGTTTTTT,CAISERGGDTGELFF
TRBV7-9,TRBD1,TRBJ2-5,few,TGTGCCAGCAGCTTAGTGGACAGGTTTCAAGAGACCCAGTACTTC,CASSLVDRFQETQYF
TRBV27,TRBD2,TRBJ2-7,-,TGTGCCAGCAGTTTGGGCGGGGGGGCGTACGAGCAGTACTTC,CASSLGGGAYEQYF
TRBV6-5,-,TRBJ2-2,-,TGTGCCAGCAGTTACTCCGGGAACACCGGGGAGCTGTTTTTT,CASSYSGNTGELFF
TRBV4-1,-,TRBJ2-2,-,TGCGCCAGCAGCCAAGTCGGGGGAAACGGGGAGCTGTTTTTT,CASSQVGGNGELFF
TRBV13,-,TRBJ2-5,-,TGTGCCAGCAGCTTGGAAGGCGAGACCCAGTACTTC,CASSLEGETQYF
TRBV7-6,-,TRBJ1-3,few,TGTGCCAGCAGCTTAGCCGCGGCGGCGGTCCACACCATATATTTT,CASSLAAAAVHTIYF
TRBV11-2,-,TRBJ1-2,once,TGTGCCAGCAGCACGCCTCGGTCCCTCTATGGCTACACCTTC,CASSTPRSLYGYTF
TRBV29-1,TRBD1,TRBJ2-7,-,TGCAGCGTTCGACAGGGGGACTACGAGCAGTACTTC,CSVRQGDYEQYF
TRBV7-9,-,TRBJ2-3,-,TGTGCCAGCAGCTTAGGAAGAGTTAGCACAGATACGCAGTATTTT,CASSLGRVSTDTQYF
TRBV23-1,-,TRBJ1-2,-,TGCGCCAACCCGGGGGCTAGGGACTATGGCTACACCTTC,CANPGARDYGYTF
TRBV10-1,-,TRBJ1-1,few,TGCGCCAGCAGAATACTAGGACGGCCGTACACTGAAGCTTTCTTT,CASRILGRPYTEAFF
TRBV27,-,TRBJ1-1,-,TGTGCCAGCAGTTACAGGGCTGGGACTGAAGCTTTCTTT,CASSYRAGTEAFF
TRBV27,-,TRBJ2-2,few,TGTGCCAGCAGTTATCAAGTCGCTGGGGAGCTGTTTTTT,CASSYQVAGELFF
TRBV27,TRBD1,TRBJ1-1,-,TGTGCCAGCAGTTTACAGGGGGCCGGCACTGAAGCTTTCTTT,CASSLQGAGTEAFF
TRBV7-9,-,TRBJ2-5,-,TGTGCCAGCAGCTCCGCGGGCCAGGGATCCCAAGAGACCCAGTACTTC,CASSSAGQGSQETQYF
TRBV13,-,TRBJ1-1,-,TGTGCCAGCAGCCCGAGGACGGGAACTGAAGCTTTCTTT,CASSPRTGTEAFF
TRBV27,-,TRBJ1-3,-,TGTGCCAGCAGTTTTGGAGGGCCGGGAAACACCATATATTTT,CASSFGGPGNTIYF
TRBV6-6,-,TRBJ1-5,-,TGTGCCAGCAGTTCAGGGGCCTGGGGTCAGCCCCAGCATTTT,CASSSGAWGQPQHF
TRBV28,TRBD1,TRBJ2-7,few,TGTGCCAGCAGTTTGCCTTGGGACAGGGCCTACGAGCAGTACTTC,CASSLPWDRAYEQYF
TRBV4-1,TRBD2,TRBJ2-2,few,TGCGCCAGCAGCCAATTGCTAGCGGGGGACCCCCACACCGGGGAGCTGTTTTTT,CASSQLLAGDPHTGELFF
TRBV7-8,-,TRBJ2-1,-,TGTGCCAGCAGCTTTGCGACAGGCGGCTACAATGAGCAGTTCTTC,CASSFATGGYNEQFF
TRBV7-5,-,TRBJ2-7,-,TGTGCCAGCAGCTTACAGGGGGACGAGCAGTACTTC,CASSLQGDEQYF
TRBV27,-,TRBJ2-7,once,TGTGCCAGCAGTTTAAAAGGGACCCTCGGCTACGAGCAGTACTTC,CASSLKGTLGYEQYF
TRBV27,TRBD2,TRBJ2-7,few,TGTGCCAGCAGCTGGGGGACTAGCGGGTACGAGCAGTACTTC,CASSWGTSGYEQYF
TRBV7-9,-,TRBJ1-1,-,TGTGCCAGCAGCGAAAGCGGGGCTGAAGCTTTCTTT,CASSESGAEAFF
TRBV9,-,TRBJ1-1,once,TGTGCCAGCAGCTTCTCCCCTCGGAAGCAGAACACTGAAGCTTTCTTT,CASSFSPRKQNTEAFF
TRBV7-9,-,TRBJ2-7,medium-sized,TGTGCCAGCAGCTTGTCCGGAGAAGACGAGCAGTACTTC,CASSLSGEDEQYF
TRBV11-2,TRBD2,TRBJ2-1,-,TGTGCCAGCAGCCAAGAGACTAGCGGGGGCGATGAGCAGTTCTTC,CASSQETSGGDEQFF